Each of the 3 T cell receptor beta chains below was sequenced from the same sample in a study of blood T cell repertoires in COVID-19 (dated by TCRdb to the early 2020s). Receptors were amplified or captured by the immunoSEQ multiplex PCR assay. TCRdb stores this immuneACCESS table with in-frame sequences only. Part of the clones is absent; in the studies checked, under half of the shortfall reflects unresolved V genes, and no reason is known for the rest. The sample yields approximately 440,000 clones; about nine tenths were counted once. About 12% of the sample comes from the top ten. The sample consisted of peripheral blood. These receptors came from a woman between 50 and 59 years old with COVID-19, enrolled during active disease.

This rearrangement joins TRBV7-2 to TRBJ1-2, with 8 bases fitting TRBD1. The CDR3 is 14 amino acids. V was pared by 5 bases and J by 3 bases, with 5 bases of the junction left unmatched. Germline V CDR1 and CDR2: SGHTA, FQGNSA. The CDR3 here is CASSPDRVHYGYTF. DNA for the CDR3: TGTGCCAGCAGCCCGGACAGGGTACACTATGGCTACACCTTC. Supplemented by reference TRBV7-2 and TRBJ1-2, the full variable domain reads GAGVSQSPSNKVTEKGKDVELRCDPISGHTALYWYRQSLGQGLEFLIYFQGNSAPDKSGLPSDRFSAERTGGSVSTLTIQRTQQEDSAVYLCASSPDRVHYGYTFGSGTRLTVV.

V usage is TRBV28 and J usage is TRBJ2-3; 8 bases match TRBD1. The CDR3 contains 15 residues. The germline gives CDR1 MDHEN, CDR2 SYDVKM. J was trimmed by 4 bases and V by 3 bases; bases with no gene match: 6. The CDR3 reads CASSFTGGRADTQYF. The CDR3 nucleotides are TGTGCCAGCAGTTTCACAGGGGGACGGGCAGATACGCAGTATTTT.

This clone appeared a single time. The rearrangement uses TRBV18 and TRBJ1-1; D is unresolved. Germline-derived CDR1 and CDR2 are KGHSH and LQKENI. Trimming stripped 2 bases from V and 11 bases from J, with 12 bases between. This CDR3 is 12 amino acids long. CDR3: CASSPNRGDAFF. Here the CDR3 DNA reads TGTGCCAGCTCACCAAATCGGGGAGACGCTTTCTTT.